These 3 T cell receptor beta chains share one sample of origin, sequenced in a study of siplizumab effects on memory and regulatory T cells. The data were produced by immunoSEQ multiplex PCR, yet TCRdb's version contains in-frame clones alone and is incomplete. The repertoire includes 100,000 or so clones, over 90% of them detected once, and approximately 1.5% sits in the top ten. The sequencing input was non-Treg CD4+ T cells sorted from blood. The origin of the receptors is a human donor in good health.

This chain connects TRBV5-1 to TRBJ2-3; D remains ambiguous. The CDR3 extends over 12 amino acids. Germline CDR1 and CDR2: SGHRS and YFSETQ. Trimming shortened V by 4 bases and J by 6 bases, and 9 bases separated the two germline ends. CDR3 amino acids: CASSLEIDTQYF. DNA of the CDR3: TGCGCCAGCAGCCTAGAAATCGATACGCAGTATTTT.

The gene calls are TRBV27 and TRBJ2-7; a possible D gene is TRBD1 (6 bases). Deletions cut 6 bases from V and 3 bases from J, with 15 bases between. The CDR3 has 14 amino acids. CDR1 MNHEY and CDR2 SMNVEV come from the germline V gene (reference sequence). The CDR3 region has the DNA TGTGCCAGCAGACGTTACAGGGTTGGCTACGAGCAGTACTTC. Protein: CASRRYRVGYEQYF.

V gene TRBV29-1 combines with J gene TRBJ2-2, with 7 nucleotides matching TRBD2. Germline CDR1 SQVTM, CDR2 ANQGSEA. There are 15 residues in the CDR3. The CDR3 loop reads CSAGSGAGETGELFF. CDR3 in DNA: TGCAGTGCCGGATCCGGGGCGGGAGAGACCGGGGAGCTGTTTTTT.